This T cell receptor beta chain was retrieved from a study of spatial heterogeneity in lung cancer. Across the study: The donors comprised approximately 75 untreated early-stage non-small cell lung cancer patients.

Time point: blood at routine non-recurrence follow-up after resection. TCRdb re-called the 5' RACE reads through MiXCR, storing one row per CDR3 protein. The sample lists 17,000 or so distinct CDR3 sequences; 7% to 10% were seen once. This clonotype was counted at least ten times. This CDR3 has 11 residues. The germline V and J ends were trimmed by 0 bases and 8 bases, with 7 bases remaining between them. Germline CDR1 is DFQATT and CDR2 is SNEGSKA (reference sequence). The chain uses TRBV20-1 and TRBJ1-2; D gene unclear. The TCR sequence derives from a male donor with early-stage non-small cell lung cancer. The specimen comprised PBMCs, sampled at follow-up. CDR3 DNA sequence: TGCAGTGCTAGAGATCCGGGGGGCTACACCTTC. It is translated as CSARDPGGYTF.